These 13 T cell receptor beta chains were all obtained from the same sample, sequenced in a study of blood T cell repertoires in COVID-19. Only in-frame clones appear in the TCRdb table, and some are missing; sequencing was by immunoSEQ multiplex PCR. The sample holds over 300,000 clones, almost 90% seen once. Input material: peripheral blood. These receptors originate from a man between 18 and 29 years old with active or convalescent COVID-19.

This clone was recorded once. The chain recombines TRBV19 with TRBJ2-3; 7 positions match TRBD2. In germline, CDR1 is LNHDA, CDR2 SQIVND (reference sequence). The CDR3 sequence is 13 residues long. V was pared by 3 bases and J by 6 bases, with 3 bases of the junction left unmatched. CDR3 nucleotides: TGTGCCAGTAGTATGGCCGGGAGGGATACGCAGTATTTT. Encoded protein: CASSMAGRDTQYF. The full variable domain, rest sourced from reference TRBV19 and TRBJ2-3, is DGGITQSPKYLFRKEGQNVTLSCEQNLNHDAMYWYRQDPGQGLRLIYYSQIVNDFQKGDIAEGYSVSREKKESFPLTVTSAQKNPTAFYLCASSMAGRDTQYFGPGTRLTVL.

V usage is TRBV27 and J usage is TRBJ1-6; 9 nucleotides line up with TRBD1. This CDR3 has 16 amino acids. The germline gives CDR1 MNHEY, CDR2 SMNVEV (reference sequence). Trimming cost V 8 bases and J 3 bases; bases outside gene matches: 8. The CDR3 nucleotides read TGTGCCAGCCAGCACGGACAGGGGATCTATAATTCACCCCTCCACTTT. Translated: CASQHGQGIYNSPLHF.

This chain links TRBV7-8 with TRBJ2-7; 9 positions match TRBD1. CDR3 length: 15 amino acids. In germline, CDR1 is SGHVS, CDR2 FQNEAQ. The V segment lost 2 bases and the J segment 4 bases; nucleotides outside the gene matches: 6. The CDR3 reads CASSLPGTGKYEQYF. CDR3 coding DNA: TGTGCCAGCAGCTTACCCGGGACAGGGAAGTACGAGCAGTACTTC. The whole variable domain, remainder taken from reference TRBV7-8 and TRBJ2-7, is GAGVSQSPRYKVAKRGQDVALRCDPISGHVSLFWYQQALGQGPEFLTYFQNEAQLDKSGLPSDRFFAERPEGSVSTLKIQRTQQEDSAVYLCASSLPGTGKYEQYFGPGTRLTVT.

The rearrangement links TRBV24-1 to TRBJ1-2; 12 bases fit TRBD1. The CDR3 sequence is 16 residues long. Germline V gives CDR1 KGHDR, CDR2 SFDVKD. V dropped 2 bases and J dropped 5; count of bases not matched to a gene: 5. CDR3 in amino acids: CATSDSGTGGGYGYTF. CDR3 coding DNA: TGTGCCACCAGTGATTCCGGGACAGGGGGCGGGTATGGCTACACCTTC.

This chain links TRBV19 with TRBJ1-1; possibly TRBD1 for D (5 bases). The CDR3 consists of 12 residues. In germline, CDR1 is LNHDA, CDR2 SQIVND (reference sequence). Trimming shortened V by 8 bases and J by 6 bases, and 13 bases separated the two germline ends. CDR3 amino acids: CASGPQGAEAFF. CDR3 nucleotide sequence: TGTGCCAGTGGCCCCCAGGGCGCTGAAGCTTTCTTT.

The gene calls are TRBV19 and TRBJ1-5; 11 bases fit TRBD1. V lost 3 bases and J lost 5; bases outside the gene matches: 3. The CDR3 loop spans 15 amino acids. Germline assignment: CDR1 LNHDA and CDR2 SQIVND (reference sequence). In DNA form, the CDR3 reads TGTGCCAGTAGTATCGGGACAGGGGGGGATCAGCCCCAGCATTTT. This sequence encodes CASSIGTGGDQPQHF.

The V and J genes are TRBV4-2 and TRBJ1-4; weak D call: TRBD1 (5 bases). With 2 bases removed from V and 4 bases from J, the gap between germline ends came to 11 bases. This CDR3 region has 15 residues. The germline CDR1 and CDR2 sequences are LGHNA and YNFKEQ. The DNA for the CDR3 is TGTGCCAGCAGCCAACAGGCAGGGATTAATGAAAAACTGTTTTTT. Its protein product is CASSQQAGINEKLFF.

V usage is TRBV3-1 (or the pseudogene TRBV3-2) and J usage is TRBJ1-1; D is perhaps TRBD1 (5 bases). V was shortened by 5 bases and J by 0 bases, with 13 bases between the two germline ends. The V gene's germline CDR1 is LGHDT and CDR2 YNNKEL (reference sequence). CDR3 length equals 15 residues. This CDR3 reads CASSARGRMNTEAFF. DNA for the CDR3: TGTGCCAGCAGCGCTCGGGGGAGGATGAACACTGAAGCTTTCTTT.

There are a few counts of this clone. The chain is built from TRBV7-3 and TRBJ1-4; D gene ambiguous. Germline V CDR1 and CDR2: SGHTA, FQGTGA. This CDR3 has 13 amino acids. V dropped 5 bases and J dropped 8 bases, with 12 bases sitting between them. The CDR3 bases are TGTGCCAGCAGCCCCCGACATGGAGAAAAACTGTTTTTT. As protein: CASSPRHGEKLFF. The complete variable domain, with remaining parts taken from reference TRBV7-3 and TRBJ1-4, reads GAGVSQTPSNKVTEKGKYVELRCDPISGHTALYWYRQSLGQGPEFLIYFQGTGAADDSGLPNDRFFAVRPEGSVSTLKIQRTERGDSAVYLCASSPRHGEKLFFGSGTQLSVL.

This clone was detected only a few times. The J gene is TRBJ2-1, the V gene TRBV28; TRBD2 is a possible D gene (6 bases). The CDR3 extends over 14 amino acids. The germline gives CDR1 MDHEN, CDR2 SYDVKM. Trimming stripped 1 base from V and 3 bases from J, with 7 bases between. The CDR3 DNA sequence: TGTGCCAGCAGTTTATCGGGGGACTACAATGAGCAGTTCTTC. Protein sequence: CASSLSGDYNEQFF.

The V gene is TRBV19, the J gene TRBJ2-5; D is perhaps TRBD1 (6 bases). The CDR3 runs 14 residues. Trimming removed 5 bases at V and 1 base at J, with 11 bases between. Germline V gene lookup returns CDR1 LNHDA and CDR2 SQIVND (reference sequence). CDR3 loop: CASSGGRTQETQYF. As DNA, the CDR3 is TGTGCCAGTAGTGGGGGCCGCACCCAAGAGACCCAGTACTTC.

V gene TRBV7-9 combines with J gene TRBJ1-2; D is uncertain. This CDR3 is built from 12 residues. V shed 5 bases and J shed 8 bases, with 12 bases lying between them. Germline CDR1 SEHNR, CDR2 FQNEAQ (reference sequence). The CDR3: CASSQDVKGYTF. CDR3 in DNA: TGTGCCAGCAGCCAGGATGTAAAAGGCTACACCTTC.

This clone showed up just a few times. The chain combines TRBV28 with TRBJ1-1; 7 nucleotides agree with TRBD1. J lost 3 bases, V lost 3 bases, and 10 bases had no gene match. This CDR3 has 16 amino acids. The germline gives CDR1 MDHEN, CDR2 SYDVKM. Written as DNA, the CDR3 is TGTGCCAGCAGTTTTAGGAGGGGGCGGATAGACACTGAAGCTTTCTTT. Protein product: CASSFRRGRIDTEAFF.